This entry features one T cell receptor beta chain sequence. This clonotype has at least ten counts. The target of this receptor is not known. The sample holds no much larger clone one base away, and base qualities are not on file. This sample is part of a study of T-cell reconstitution after alpha-beta-depleted transplantation in children (TCRdb year 2016). Regarding the research as a whole: The study quantitatively tracked T-cell immune reconstitution after TCRalphabeta/CD19-depleted allogeneic hematopoietic cell transplantation in children using TCR repertoire profiling.

The library was made by PCR. Instrument used: Illumina HiSeq 2500. To normalize quantification of the TCRbeta repertoire, the TCR libraries were built with molecular barcoding that relied on unique molecular identifiers. TCRdb redid the processing of the public reads, applying fastp at Q25 and MiXCR, and retained in-frame beta chains. For every CDR3 protein sequence, its rows merge into one entry that carries the most common genes and DNA. Within this sample are 200,000 or so distinct CDR3 sequences, with 6.3% of them counted one time only. 4.5% of the sample goes to the ten largest clones. Based on the germline V gene (reference sequence), the CDR1 and CDR2 sequences are LNHNV and YYDKDF. The junction carries 11 bases between V and J, which are trimmed by 1 base and 4 bases respectively. Taken from cysteine to phenylalanine, the CDR3 has 15 residues. Solely the CDR3 DNA is kept, with 45 bases framed from the first base.

The treatment or condition label, read with the paper, signifies: allogeneic hematopoietic cell transplantation with graft depleted of TCRalphabeta T cells and CD19 B cells. The children who served as transplant recipients had been given grafts of TCRalphabeta/CD19-depleted allogeneic hematopoietic cells. Findings and caveats that apply to the study as a whole: In some patients, high TCRbeta diversity at day 60 was attributed to recipient T cells and intrathymic progenitors that had survived conditioning. Over the following months the frequencies of hyperexpanded clones went down, and after one year T-cell counts and TCRbeta diversity were mostly credited to newly produced T cells. About two months after transplant, the apparently early recovery of alphabetaT-cell counts reportedly depended on just several hundred clones that had expanded rapidly and came from non-depleted graft cells.

The clonotype originates from a girl less than two years old with combined immunodeficiency, due to receive a stem cell transplant. This sample comprised PBMCs, obtained before TCRalphabeta/CD19-depleted stem cell transplant. The rearranged segments are TRBV15 and TRBJ1-5; the D gene assignment is ambiguous. The CDR3 protein is CATSRAGRFNQPQHF. The nucleotides read TGTGCCACCAGCAGAGCCGGACGGTTTAATCAGCCCCAGCATTTT. Extended through the reference TRBV15 and TRBJ1-5 proteins, this CDR3 yields the full variable domain: DAMVIQNPRYQVTQFGKPVTLSCSQTLNHNVMYWYQQKSSQAPKLLFHYYDKDFNNEADTPDNFQSRRPNTSFCFLDIRSPGLGDTAMYLCATSRAGRFNQPQHFGDGTRLSIL.